Sequencing of this T cell receptor (beta chain) was carried out in a study of T cells in Graves' hyperthyroidism and ophthalmopathy. It was RNA transcripts that yielded the amplified TCR beta CDR3 regions. HTBI primers were employed in a first-round RT-PCR of the TCR CDR3. TCRdb independently ran MiXCR on the multiplex PCR reads; one entry per CDR3 protein. Among 700,000 or so distinct CDR3 sequences listed, 13% to 15% were seen once. Germline V CDR1 and CDR2: LNHNV, YYDKDF (reference sequence). The length of the CDR3 is 15 residues. Patients affected by ophthalmopathy presented a Clinical Activity Score of at least 3, a NOSPECS grade of at least 4, and disease duration below 3 months. Patients were excluded because of uncontrolled infection, other autoimmune disease, pregnancy or lactation. Using around 10 ml of fresh peripheral blood, PBMCs were prepared. This clonotype was seen a few times. Its ends do not fully match the called genes, so a read error is possible.

Source material: blood. This receptor was obtained from a woman between 50 and 59 years old with Graves' ophthalmopathy. The J gene is TRBJ2-5, the V gene TRBV15, with 11 bases identical to TRBD2. Here the CDR3 reads CAASRGTSGQETQYF. As DNA, the CDR3 is TGTGCCGCCAGCAGGGGGACTAGCGGACAAGAGACCCAGTACTTC.